These T cell receptor beta chains were read from a single sample in a study of control samples from healthy donors and cancer patients. The assay was immunoSEQ multiplex PCR, and TCRdb's table has in-frame clones only and misses some. In the table there are roughly 170,000 clones, about 93% of which are singletons. What was sequenced was blood. Every receptor here comes from a woman aged 60-75 years in good health. CDR3s include the opening cysteine and the closing phenylalanine or tryptophan.

v_gene | len | CDR3aa
TRBV6-6 | 14 | CASKRDRDNSPLHF
TRBV27 | 16 | CASSFQTVSGANVLTF
TRBV7-3 | 13 | CASSWAGADTQYF
TRBV7-2 | 15 | CASSYTGGPGNTIYF
TRBV9 | 15 | CASSVAEGANYGYTF
TRBV5-4 | 14 | CASSLTSGTGELFF
TRBV4-2 | 16 | CASSQAGGAGNQPQHF
TRBV4-3 | 17 | CASSQSRHGQGDQPQHF
TRBV2 | 11 | CASRTGTEAFF
TRBV11-3 | 18 | CASSLDRQTSGGKREQFF
TRBV6-1 | 15 | CASSDAPGVVYEQYF
TRBV5-1 | 15 | CASSLTSGMNTEAFF
TRBV19 | 13 | CASSFYSGNTIYF
TRBV23-1 | 20 | CASSQMTGAALHDSGNTIYF
TRBV28 | 15 | CASSRAGPGSYEQYF
TRBV7-9 | 16 | CASSHSGTPLTPEAFF
TRBV5-5 | 15 | CASSLEVGVVYGYTF
TRBV6-2/TRBV6-3 | 14 | CASGPTTAYQPQHF
TRBV6-1 | 13 | CASSESGPGELFF
TRBV6-2/TRBV6-3 | 15 | CASSYNEGIRYGYTF
TRBV4-3 | 15 | CASSQAVLSGNTIYF
TRBV5-5 | 14 | CASSLQSMNTEAFF
TRBV27 | 14 | CASSLQTGTGELFF
TRBV3-1/TRBV3-2 | 16 | CASSQRTLSGANVLTF
TRBV7-8 | 14 | CASSFPGVVTEAFF